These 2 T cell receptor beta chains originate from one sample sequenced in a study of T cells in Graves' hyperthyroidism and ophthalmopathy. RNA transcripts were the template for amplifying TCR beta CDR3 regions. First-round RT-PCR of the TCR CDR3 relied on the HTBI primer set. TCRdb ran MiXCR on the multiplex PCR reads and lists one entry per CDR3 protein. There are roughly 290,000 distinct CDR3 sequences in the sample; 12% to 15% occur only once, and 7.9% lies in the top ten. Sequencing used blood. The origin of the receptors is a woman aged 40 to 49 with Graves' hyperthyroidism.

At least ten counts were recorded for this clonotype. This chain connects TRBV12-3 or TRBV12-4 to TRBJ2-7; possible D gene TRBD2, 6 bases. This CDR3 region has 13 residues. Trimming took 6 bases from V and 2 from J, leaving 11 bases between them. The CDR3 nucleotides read TGTGCCAGCAGGCGGGACTCGCCCTACGAGCAGTACTTC. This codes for CASRRDSPYEQYF.

For the CDR3, the DNA is TGTGCCAGCAGCCGGGGGGACGCAAAACTGTTTTTT. Residues: CASSRGDAKLFF. The J gene is TRBJ1-4, the V gene TRBV7-9; a weak D match, TRBD1 (5 bases). The CDR3 runs to 12 residues. Germline V gene lookup returns CDR1 SEHNR and CDR2 FQNEAQ (reference sequence). With 5 bases removed from V and 10 bases from J, the gap between germline ends came to 11 bases. The complete variable domain, with remaining parts taken from reference TRBV7-9 and TRBJ1-4, reads DTGVSQNPRHKITKRGQNVTFRCDPISEHNRLYWYRQTLGQGPEFLTYFQNEAQLEKSRLLSDRFSAERPKGSFSTLEIQRTEQGDSAMYLCASSRGDAKLFFGSGTQLSVL.